This is a list of T cell receptor beta chains from one sample in a study of glioma-infiltrating T cells. A single record per CDR3 protein comes from TCRdb applying MiXCR to the multiplex PCR reads. The sample has about 2,500 distinct CDR3 sequences, under 75% seen once. The material sequenced was glioma tissue, nonneoplastic brain tissue, or PBMCs (not recorded which). The receptor source for this set is a human donor with low-grade glioma or glioblastoma, undergoing nonglioma brain surgery, or in good health (not recorded which). Both conserved end residues are part of each CDR3. Each record gives: V gene, clone size, J gene, D gene, CDR3 DNA, CDR3 protein. The D gene is left open where the match is weak. Clone size is not always given. Where it is, it says once, few, many or a class for expanded clones.

v_gene: TRBV20-1; abundance: large; j_gene: TRBJ1-2; d_gene: TRBD1; CDR3nt: TGCAGTGCTAGAAGACAGGGGGCGCAGGATGGCTACACCTTC; CDR3aa: CSARRQGAQDGYTF
v_gene: TRBV7-2; abundance: few; j_gene: TRBJ2-3; d_gene: .; CDR3nt: TGTGCCAGCGGGAGAACAGATACGCAGTATTTT; CDR3aa: CASGRTDTQYF
v_gene: TRBV9; abundance: .; j_gene: TRBJ2-1; d_gene: TRBD1; CDR3nt: TGTGCCAGATCTAGACAGGGGAACAATGAGAAGTTCTTC; CDR3aa: CARSRQGNNEKFF
v_gene: TRBV19; abundance: large; j_gene: TRBJ1-2; d_gene: .; CDR3nt: TGTGCCAGTAGTATCAGAGTTAACTATGGCTACACCTTC; CDR3aa: CASSIRVNYGYTF
v_gene: TRBV12-3/TRBV12-4; abundance: large; j_gene: TRBJ2-7; d_gene: TRBD1; CDR3nt: TGTGCCAGCAGTTTAGTCCCGGGACAGGGGATGACCTACGAGCAGTACTTC; CDR3aa: CASSLVPGQGMTYEQYF
v_gene: TRBV7-2; abundance: .; j_gene: TRBJ1-4; d_gene: .; CDR3nt: TGTGCCGGCAGCTTAGGGGGACTTAATGAAAAACTGTTTTTT; CDR3aa: CAGSLGGLNEKLFF
v_gene: TRBV28; abundance: .; j_gene: TRBJ2-1; d_gene: TRBD2; CDR3nt: TGTGCCAGCAGTTTGGCTAGCGGGGGGTGTGATGGGCAGTTCTTT; CDR3aa: CASSLASGGCDGQFF
v_gene: TRBV6-2/TRBV6-3; abundance: .; j_gene: TRBJ2-1; d_gene: TRBD1; CDR3nt: TGTGCCAGCAGTTACACCCGGGACAGGGGGCAAGGGTATGAGCAGTTCTTC; CDR3aa: CASSYTRDRGQGYEQFF
v_gene: TRBV6-1; abundance: .; j_gene: TRBJ1-4; d_gene: TRBD1; CDR3nt: TGTGGCAGGGGGCGGATTAATGAAAAACTGTTTTTT; CDR3aa: CGRGRINEKLFF
v_gene: TRBV12-3/TRBV12-4; abundance: .; j_gene: TRBJ2-7; d_gene: .; CDR3nt: TGTGGCAAACTCGGGGGACCTTCTTACGAGCAGTACTTC; CDR3aa: CGKLGGPSYEQYF
v_gene: TRBV12-3/TRBV12-4; abundance: .; j_gene: TRBJ2-7; d_gene: .; CDR3nt: TGTGCCAGCAAACTCGGGGGAAATTCCGACGAGCAGTACTTC; CDR3aa: CASKLGGNSDEQYF
v_gene: TRBV2; abundance: .; j_gene: TRBJ2-5; d_gene: .; CDR3nt: TGTGCCAGCAGGCAGGGGGGAGAGACCCAGTACTTC; CDR3aa: CASRQGGETQYF
v_gene: TRBV6-5; abundance: .; j_gene: TRBJ1-2; d_gene: TRBD1; CDR3nt: TGTGCCAGCAGTCCAAGCCCGGGACAGGACTTCTATGCCTACACCTTC; CDR3aa: CASSPSPGQDFYAYTF
v_gene: TRBV6-1; abundance: few; j_gene: TRBJ1-2; d_gene: TRBD1; CDR3nt: TGTGCCAGCTCCTGGGACAGTGAAGGCTACACCTTC; CDR3aa: CASSWDSEGYTF
v_gene: TRBV7-7; abundance: .; j_gene: TRBJ2-1; d_gene: TRBD2; CDR3nt: TGTGCTAGCAGCTTTACGGAGCGGGGTGGTCAGTCCTTC; CDR3aa: CASSFTERGGQSF
v_gene: TRBV12-3/TRBV12-4; abundance: medium-sized; j_gene: TRBJ2-1; d_gene: .; CDR3nt: TGTGCCAGCAGTTCGTCTAGTTGGCTCGTGAGCTCCTACAATGAGCAGTTCTTC; CDR3aa: CASSSSSWLVSSYNEQFF
v_gene: TRBV27; abundance: .; j_gene: TRBJ2-7; d_gene: TRBD2; CDR3nt: TGTGCCAGCAGTGAACCGCCGGGGGGCGAGCAGTACTTC; CDR3aa: CASSEPPGGEQYF
v_gene: TRBV6-5; abundance: .; j_gene: TRBJ2-5; d_gene: .; CDR3nt: TGTGCCAGCAGTTACAGGGGCCGGGGAGAGACCCAGTACTTC; CDR3aa: CASSYRGRGETQYF
v_gene: TRBV4-1; abundance: many; j_gene: TRBJ1-3; d_gene: .; CDR3nt: TGCGCCAGCAGCCAACTTTTGACCGCCGGCTCTGGAAACACCATATATTTT; CDR3aa: CASSQLLTAGSGNTIYF
v_gene: TRBV5-1; abundance: few; j_gene: TRBJ1-5; d_gene: .; CDR3nt: TGTTCCATCAGTCTCACCCCTATCAATCAGCCCCAGCATTTT; CDR3aa: CSISLTPINQPQHF
v_gene: TRBV27; abundance: once; j_gene: TRBJ2-3; d_gene: .; CDR3nt: TGTGCCAGCAGTTTAACAGTTCGCACCGATCCGCAGTATTTT; CDR3aa: CASSLTVRTDPQYF
v_gene: TRBV2; abundance: .; j_gene: TRBJ1-5; d_gene: .; CDR3nt: TGTGCCAGCAGGGGGGGTACAAATCAGCCCCAGCATTTT; CDR3aa: CASRGGTNQPQHF
v_gene: TRBV20-1; abundance: .; j_gene: TRBJ1-6; d_gene: TRBD1; CDR3nt: TGTGCGCCCGCGACAGGGGTCTCACCCCTCCACTTT; CDR3aa: CAPATGVSPLHF
v_gene: TRBV27; abundance: .; j_gene: TRBJ2-5; d_gene: .; CDR3nt: TGTGCCAGCAGTTTAACAGTTAACACAGATACGAAGTACTTC; CDR3aa: CASSLTVNTDTKYF
v_gene: TRBV12-3/TRBV12-4; abundance: .; j_gene: TRBJ1-1; d_gene: .; CDR3nt: TGTGCCAGCAGTTTAGAATCAGGGAGGACTGAAGCTTTCTTT; CDR3aa: CASSLESGRTEAFF